The 10 T cell receptor beta chains below come from one sample, sequenced in a study of shared clonotypes between healthy human individuals. The table came from immunoSEQ multiplex PCR; TCRdb's copy has only in-frame clones and leaves some out. In the table there are roughly 1 million clones, 70% to 80% of which are singletons. The sample was memory CD4+ T cells from PBMCs. Subset defined: CD45RA-negative fraction. The receptors originated from a man in his late teens or twenties in good health. Some clones in this sample may be carry-over from other donors' samples.

This clone was observed a single time. V is TRBV28 and J is TRBJ2-5; 10 bases agree with TRBD1. The length of the CDR3 is 15 residues. Unmatched junction bases numbered 7, after V lost 6 bases and J lost 3 bases. The V gene's germline CDR1 is MDHEN and CDR2 SYDVKM. As DNA, the CDR3 is TGTGCCAGCAGGGAAAGGACAGGGGGGAAAGAGACCCAGTACTTC. Translation gives CASRERTGGKETQYF.

The CDR3 spells CASSVELAGGDTQYF. For the CDR3, the DNA is TGTGCCAGCAGTGTCGAATTAGCGGGAGGAGATACGCAGTATTTT. This chain links TRBV28 with TRBJ2-3; the match to TRBD2 covers 10 bases. CDR3 length: 15 amino acids. The junction had 7 bases not matched to a gene; V was cut back by 5 bases and J by 5 bases. CDR1 and CDR2 (germline): MDHEN, SYDVKM.

The J gene is TRBJ1-3, the V gene TRBV7-9; TRBD1 might be the D (5 bases). This CDR3 spans 16 amino acids. CDR1 is SEHNR, CDR2 FQNEAQ, per germline (reference sequence). V was shortened by 5 bases and J by 0 bases, with 14 bases between the two germline ends. The CDR3 sequence: CASSPPSGGSGNTIYF. CDR3 DNA sequence: TGTGCCAGCAGCCCACCCTCGGGGGGCTCTGGAAACACCATATATTTT.

The chain combines TRBV5-4 with TRBJ2-5; 8 positions match TRBD1. The junction had 15 bases not matched to a gene; V was cut back by 4 bases and J by 4 bases. Germline-derived CDR1 and CDR2 are SGHNT and YYREEE (reference sequence). The CDR3 totals 17 residues. The CDR3 loop is CASSRALSAGGLETQYF. The CDR3 DNA reads TGTGCCAGCAGCCGGGCTCTAAGTGCAGGGGGCTTAGAGACCCAGTACTTC.

The count of this clone is one. This chain connects TRBV4-3 to TRBJ1-2, with unresolved D. This CDR3 region has 14 residues. Trimming pared 0 bases from V and 4 bases from J, leaving 9 bases between. Germline lookup yields CDR1 LGHNA and CDR2 YSLEER. In DNA, the CDR3 is TGCGCCAGCAGCCAAGATAGAGCATCCTATGGCTACACCTTC. Protein: CASSQDRASYGYTF.

At least ten counts were recorded for this clone. The chain combines TRBV30 with TRBJ2-2; D not certain. V lost 0 bases and J lost 5, with 7 bases in between. This CDR3 has 13 amino acids. Germline V gene data show CDR1 as GTSNPN and CDR2 as SVGIG (reference sequence). The CDR3 sequence: CAWSVIATGELFF. The CDR3 coding sequence is TGTGCCTGGAGTGTTATAGCAACCGGGGAGCTGTTTTTT.

V usage is TRBV7-3 and J usage is TRBJ2-1, with D tentatively TRBD2 (6 bases). The CDR3 sequence is 16 residues long. V was pared by 3 bases and J by 6 bases, with 18 bases between. Germline-derived CDR1 and CDR2 are SGHTA and FQGTGA. The CDR3 reads CASSFHGEALGNEQFF. The CDR3 region has the DNA TGTGCCAGCAGCTTCCACGGGGAGGCCCTGGGCAATGAGCAGTTCTTC. Filled out from reference TRBV7-3 and TRBJ2-1, the complete variable domain reads GAGVSQTPSNKVTEKGKYVELRCDPISGHTALYWYRQSLGQGPEFLIYFQGTGAADDSGLPNDRFFAVRPEGSVSTLKIQRTERGDSAVYLCASSFHGEALGNEQFFGPGTRLTVL.

Comments on this clone: The sample holds other DNA sequences that translate to the same CDR3. V is TRBV7-2 and J is TRBJ2-5; no clear D. Germline V gene data show CDR1 as SGHTA and CDR2 as FQGNSA. The CDR3 length is 15 residues. V was shortened by 1 base and J by 1 base, with 10 bases between the two germline ends. The CDR3 DNA is TGTGCCAGCAGCTTAGGGTCCTCTCTCCAAGAGACCCAGTACTTC. It specifies CASSLGSSLQETQYF.

This chain uses TRBV4-1 with TRBJ2-4, with TRBD1 matching over 10 bases. CDR1 MGHRA and CDR2 YSYEKL come from the germline V gene. Trimming cost V 4 bases and J 5 bases; bases outside gene matches: 11. The CDR3 loop spans 17 amino acids. In nucleotides, the CDR3 is TGCGCCAGCAGCCCAGATCCGGGACAGGGGTCCCAAAACATTCAGTACTTC. Protein: CASSPDPGQGSQNIQYF.

The chain carries TRBV14 and TRBJ1-5, with a tentative D call TRBD1 (6 bases). V was shortened by 1 base and J by 6 bases, with 10 bases between the two germline ends. Germline CDR1 reads SGHDN; CDR2 reads FVKESK. This CDR3 spans 14 amino acids. The CDR3 DNA reads TGTGCCAGCAGCCAAGGAGGGGGAAGTCAGCCCCAGCATTTT. Protein: CASSQGGGSQPQHF.